This paragraph reports one T cell receptor (beta chain). CDR3 length: 15 residues. V dropped 1 base and J dropped 7 bases, with 11 bases sitting between them. The V gene's germline CDR1 is LGHDT and CDR2 YNNKEL (reference sequence). In the source study's methods: The assay estimated nucleated cells by amplifying reference gene primers. TCRdb's table, derived via immunoSEQ multiplex PCR, lists solely in-frame clones and lacks some. D and trimming were read from the DNA, whereas the V and J calls and clone size are those reported in that table. The repertoire holds under 350,000 clones, about nine tenths seen once, with about 1.7% in the top ten. These data originate in a study of blood T cell repertoires in COVID-19.

The sequencing input was PBMCs or T cells enriched from blood (not recorded which). The rearrangement links TRBV3-1 (or the pseudogene TRBV3-2) to TRBJ1-6; D is perhaps TRBD1 (5 bases). The origin of this receptor is a woman aged 40 to 49 who had recovered from COVID-19. The CDR3 nucleotides read TGTGCCAGCAGCCAAGGGAGCAGGGTAAATTCACCCCTCCACTTT. Translation gives CASSQGSRVNSPLHF.